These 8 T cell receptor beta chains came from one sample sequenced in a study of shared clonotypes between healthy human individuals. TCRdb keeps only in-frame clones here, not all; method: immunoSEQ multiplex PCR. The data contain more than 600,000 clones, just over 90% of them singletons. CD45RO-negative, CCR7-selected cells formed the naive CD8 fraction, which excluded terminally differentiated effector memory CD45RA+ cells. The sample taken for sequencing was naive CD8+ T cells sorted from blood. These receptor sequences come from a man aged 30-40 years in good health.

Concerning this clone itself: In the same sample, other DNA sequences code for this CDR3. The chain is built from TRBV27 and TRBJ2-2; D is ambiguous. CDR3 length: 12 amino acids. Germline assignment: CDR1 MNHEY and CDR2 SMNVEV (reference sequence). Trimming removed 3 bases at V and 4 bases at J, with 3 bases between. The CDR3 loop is CASSFPTGELFF. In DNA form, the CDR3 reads TGTGCCAGCAGTTTCCCCACCGGGGAGCTGTTTTTT.

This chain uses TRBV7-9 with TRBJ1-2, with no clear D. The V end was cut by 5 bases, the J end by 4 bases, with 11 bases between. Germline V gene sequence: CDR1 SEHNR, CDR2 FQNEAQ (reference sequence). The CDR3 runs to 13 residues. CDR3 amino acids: CASSAGSSYGYTF. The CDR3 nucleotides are TGTGCCAGCAGCGCGGGCTCAAGCTATGGCTACACCTTC. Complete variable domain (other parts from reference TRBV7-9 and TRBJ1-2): DTGVSQNPRHKITKRGQNVTFRCDPISEHNRLYWYRQTLGQGPEFLTYFQNEAQLEKSRLLSDRFSAERPKGSFSTLEIQRTEQGDSAMYLCASSAGSSYGYTFGSGTRLTVV.

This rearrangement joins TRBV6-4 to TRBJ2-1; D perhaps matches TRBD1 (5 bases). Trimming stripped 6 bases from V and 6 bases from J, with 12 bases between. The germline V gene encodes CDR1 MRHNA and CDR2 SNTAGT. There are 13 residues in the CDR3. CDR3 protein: CASSLGPSNEQFF. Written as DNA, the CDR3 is TGTGCCAGCAGCCTGGGGCCGAGCAATGAGCAGTTCTTC.

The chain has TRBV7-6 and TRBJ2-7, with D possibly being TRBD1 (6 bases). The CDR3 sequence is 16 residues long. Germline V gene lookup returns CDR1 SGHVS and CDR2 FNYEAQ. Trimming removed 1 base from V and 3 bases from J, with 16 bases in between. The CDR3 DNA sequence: TGTGCCAGCAGCTTAGAAGCAGGGGAAGGTGTCTACGAGCAGTACTTC. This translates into CASSLEAGEGVYEQYF.

This chain's CDR3 is CASSQEWPTGVDNEQFF. CDR3 coding DNA: TGCGCCAGCAGCCAAGAATGGCCCACAGGGGTCGACAATGAGCAGTTCTTC. The rearrangement uses TRBV4-3 and TRBJ2-1; 7 bases align to TRBD1. V shed 0 bases, J shed 5 bases, and the junction held 10 bases outside the gene matches. Germline V gene lookup returns CDR1 LGHNA and CDR2 YSLEER. This CDR3 has 17 amino acids.

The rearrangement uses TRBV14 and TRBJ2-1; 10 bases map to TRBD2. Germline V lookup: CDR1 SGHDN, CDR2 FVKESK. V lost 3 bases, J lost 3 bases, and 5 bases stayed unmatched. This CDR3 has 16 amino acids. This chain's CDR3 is CASSHLTSGLYNEQFF. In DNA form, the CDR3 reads TGTGCCAGCAGCCATCTGACTAGCGGGCTCTACAATGAGCAGTTCTTC.

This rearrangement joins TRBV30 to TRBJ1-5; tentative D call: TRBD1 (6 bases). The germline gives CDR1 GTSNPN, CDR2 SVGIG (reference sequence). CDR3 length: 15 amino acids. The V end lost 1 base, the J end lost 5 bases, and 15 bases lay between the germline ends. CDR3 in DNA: TGTGCCTGGAGTGAGGACAGTGGCGGGTATCAGCCCCAGCATTTT. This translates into CAWSEDSGGYQPQHF.

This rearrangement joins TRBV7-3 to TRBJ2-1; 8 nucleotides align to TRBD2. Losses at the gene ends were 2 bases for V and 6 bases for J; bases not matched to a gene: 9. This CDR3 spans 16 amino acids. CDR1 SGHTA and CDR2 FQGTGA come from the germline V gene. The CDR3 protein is CASSLLPAGGPNEQFF. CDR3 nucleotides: TGTGCCAGCAGCTTACTCCCGGCGGGAGGTCCCAATGAGCAGTTCTTC.